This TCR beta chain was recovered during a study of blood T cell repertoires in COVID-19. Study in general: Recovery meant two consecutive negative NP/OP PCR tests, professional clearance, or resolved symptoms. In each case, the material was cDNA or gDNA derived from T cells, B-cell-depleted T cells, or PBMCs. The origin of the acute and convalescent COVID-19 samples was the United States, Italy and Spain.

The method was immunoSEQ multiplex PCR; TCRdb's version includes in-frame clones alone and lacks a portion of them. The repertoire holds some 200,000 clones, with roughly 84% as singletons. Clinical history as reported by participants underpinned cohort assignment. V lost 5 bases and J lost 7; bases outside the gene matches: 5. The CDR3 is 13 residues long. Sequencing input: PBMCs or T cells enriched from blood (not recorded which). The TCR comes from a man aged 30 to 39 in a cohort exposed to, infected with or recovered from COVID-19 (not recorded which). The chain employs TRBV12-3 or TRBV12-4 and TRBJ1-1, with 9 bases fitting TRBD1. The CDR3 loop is CASSLGTGLEAFF. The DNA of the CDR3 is TGTGCCAGCAGTCTCGGGACAGGGCTTGAAGCTTTCTTT.